The clone carrying this T cell receptor beta chain was picked up one time. Its antigen is not identified. Whether given at about 4 or about 12 weeks, second doses were pooled. The data originate from a study of T cell responses to AZD1222 COVID-19 vaccine. Study outcomes and limitations: AZD1222 recipients seropositive at baseline numbered only six or seven. Vaccine-associated CD4 TCRs spanned spike, dominant at 160-218 and 743-854. The sample set comprised mostly white British donors with more females, and clonal diversity was possibly underestimated.

Sequencing was performed with immunoSEQ multiplex PCR; in TCRdb, only in-frame clones are kept and a portion is missing. The profile covers about 50,000 clones, with about 80% appearing a single time and approximately 5.2% taken by the ten largest. Losses at the gene ends were 4 bases for V and 0 bases for J; bases not matched to a gene: 14. Germline V gives CDR1 ENHRY, CDR2 SYGVKD. The CDR3 loop spans 20 amino acids. The clonotype comes from an adult who received the AZD1222 COVID-19 vaccine. This chain uses TRBV10-3 with TRBJ2-2, with 10 bases identical to TRBD2. This material consisted of peripheral blood, taken 28 days after the second AZD1222 dose. CDR3 residues: CAISGGGLAGVFANTGELFF. As DNA, the CDR3 is TGTGCCATCAGTGGAGGGGGGCTAGCGGGGGTCTTCGCGAACACCGGGGAGCTGTTTTTT.